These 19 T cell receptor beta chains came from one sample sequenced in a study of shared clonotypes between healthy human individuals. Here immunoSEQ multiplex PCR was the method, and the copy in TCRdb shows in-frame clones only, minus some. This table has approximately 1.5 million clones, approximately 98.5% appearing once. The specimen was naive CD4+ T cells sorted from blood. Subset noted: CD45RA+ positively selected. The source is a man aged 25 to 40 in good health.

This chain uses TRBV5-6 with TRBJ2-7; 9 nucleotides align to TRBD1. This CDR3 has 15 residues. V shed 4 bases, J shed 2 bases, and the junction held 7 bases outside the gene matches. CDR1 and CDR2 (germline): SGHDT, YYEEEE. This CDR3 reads CASSRPGQGTYEQYF. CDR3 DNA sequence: TGTGCCAGCAGCCGCCCGGGACAGGGCACCTACGAGCAGTACTTC.

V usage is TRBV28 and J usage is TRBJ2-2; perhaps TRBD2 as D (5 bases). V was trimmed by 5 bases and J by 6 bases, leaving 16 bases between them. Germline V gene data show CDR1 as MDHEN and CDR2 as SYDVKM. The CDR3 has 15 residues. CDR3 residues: CASSPDQRASGELFF. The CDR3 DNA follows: TGTGCCAGCAGTCCCGATCAGAGGGCGTCCGGGGAGCTGTTTTTT. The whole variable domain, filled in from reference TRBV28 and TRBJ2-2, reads DVKVTQSSRYLVKRTGEKVFLECVQDMDHENMFWYRQDPGLGLRLIYFSYDVKMKEKGDIPEGYSVSREKKERFSLILESASTNQTSMYLCASSPDQRASGELFFGEGSRLTVL.

The CDR3 spells CATTPRTGNTGELFF. In nucleotides, the CDR3 is TGTGCCACTACCCCCAGGACAGGGAACACCGGGGAGCTGTTTTTT. This rearrangement joins TRBV2 to TRBJ2-2; the match to TRBD1 covers 7 bases. This CDR3 has 15 residues. The germline gives CDR1 SNHLY, CDR2 FYNNEI. V dropped 10 bases and J dropped 1; count of bases not matched to a gene: 9.

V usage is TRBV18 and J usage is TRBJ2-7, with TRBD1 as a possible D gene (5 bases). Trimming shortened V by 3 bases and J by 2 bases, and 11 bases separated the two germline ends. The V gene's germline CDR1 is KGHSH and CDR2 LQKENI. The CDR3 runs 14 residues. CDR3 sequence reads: CASSPGQHTYEQYF. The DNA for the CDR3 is TGTGCCAGCTCACCGGGGCAGCACACCTACGAGCAGTACTTC.

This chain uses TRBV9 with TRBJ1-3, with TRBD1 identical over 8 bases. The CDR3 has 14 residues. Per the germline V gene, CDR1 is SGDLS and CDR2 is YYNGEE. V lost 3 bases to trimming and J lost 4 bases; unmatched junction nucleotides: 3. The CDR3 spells CASSARTGGNTIYF. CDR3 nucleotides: TGTGCCAGCAGCGCCAGGACAGGGGGAAACACCATATATTTT. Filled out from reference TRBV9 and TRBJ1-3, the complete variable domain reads DSGVTQTPKHLITATGQRVTLRCSPRSGDLSVYWYQQSLDQGLQFLIQYYNGEERAKGNILERFSAQQFPDLHSELNLSSLELGDSALYFCASSARTGGNTIYFGEGSWLTVV.

In DNA, the CDR3 is TGTGCCAGCACCGTGGGTGGGGCGAACACCGGGGAGCTGTTTTTT. It yields the protein CASTVGGANTGELFF. This sequence joins TRBV5-6 and TRBJ2-2; no clear D gene. Trimming took off 6 bases at V and 0 bases at J, with 12 bases between the two ends. Germline V lookup: CDR1 SGHDT, CDR2 YYEEEE. This CDR3 spans 15 amino acids.

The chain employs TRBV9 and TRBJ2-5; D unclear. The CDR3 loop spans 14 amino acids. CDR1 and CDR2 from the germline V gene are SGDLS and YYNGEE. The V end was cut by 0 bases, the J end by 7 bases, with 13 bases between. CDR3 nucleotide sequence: TGTGCCAGCAGCGTAGAAGCCTGGTCAGGGACCCAGTACTTC. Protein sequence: CASSVEAWSGTQYF.

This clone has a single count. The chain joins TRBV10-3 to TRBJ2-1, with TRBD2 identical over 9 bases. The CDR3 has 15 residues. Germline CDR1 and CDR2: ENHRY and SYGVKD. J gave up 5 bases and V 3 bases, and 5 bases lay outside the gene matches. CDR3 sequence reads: CAISDQTSGNNEQFF. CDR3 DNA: TGTGCCATCAGTGACCAGACTAGCGGAAACAATGAGCAGTTCTTC.

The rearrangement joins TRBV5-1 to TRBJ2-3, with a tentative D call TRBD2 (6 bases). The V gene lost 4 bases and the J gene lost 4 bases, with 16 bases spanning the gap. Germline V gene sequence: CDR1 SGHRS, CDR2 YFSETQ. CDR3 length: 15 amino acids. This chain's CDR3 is CASSPAGTSADTQYF. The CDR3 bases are TGCGCCAGCAGCCCGGCCGGGACTTCCGCAGATACGCAGTATTTT. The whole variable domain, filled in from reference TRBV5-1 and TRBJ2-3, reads KAGVTQTPRYLIKTRGQQVTLSCSPISGHRSVSWYQQTPGQGLQFLFEYFSETQRNKGNFPGRFSGRQFSNSRSEMNVSTLELGDSALYLCASSPAGTSADTQYFGPGTRLTVL.

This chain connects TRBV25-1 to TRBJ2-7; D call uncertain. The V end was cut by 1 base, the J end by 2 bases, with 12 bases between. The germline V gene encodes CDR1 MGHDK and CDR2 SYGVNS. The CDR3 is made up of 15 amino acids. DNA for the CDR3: TGTGCCAGCAGTGAATCTGTGGAACCGACCTACGAGCAGTACTTC. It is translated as CASSESVEPTYEQYF.

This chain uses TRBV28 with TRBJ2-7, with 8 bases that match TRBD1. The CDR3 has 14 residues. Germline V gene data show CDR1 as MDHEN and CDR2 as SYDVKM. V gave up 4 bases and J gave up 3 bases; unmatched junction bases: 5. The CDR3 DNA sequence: TGTGCCAGCAGTTCAGGACAGGGCTTCTACGAGCAGTACTTC. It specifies CASSSGQGFYEQYF.

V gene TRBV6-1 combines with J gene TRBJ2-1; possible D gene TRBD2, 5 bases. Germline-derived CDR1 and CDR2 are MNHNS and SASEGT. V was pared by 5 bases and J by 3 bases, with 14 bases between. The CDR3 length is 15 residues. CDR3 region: CASSLGWSGYNEQFF. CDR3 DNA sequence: TGTGCCAGCAGTTTGGGATGGAGCGGCTACAATGAGCAGTTCTTC.

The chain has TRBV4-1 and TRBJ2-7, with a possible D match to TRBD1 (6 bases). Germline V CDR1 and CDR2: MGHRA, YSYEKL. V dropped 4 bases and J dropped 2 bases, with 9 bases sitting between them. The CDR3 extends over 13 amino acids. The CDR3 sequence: CASSPGHTYEQYF. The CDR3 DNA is TGCGCCAGCAGCCCGGGACATACCTACGAGCAGTACTTC.

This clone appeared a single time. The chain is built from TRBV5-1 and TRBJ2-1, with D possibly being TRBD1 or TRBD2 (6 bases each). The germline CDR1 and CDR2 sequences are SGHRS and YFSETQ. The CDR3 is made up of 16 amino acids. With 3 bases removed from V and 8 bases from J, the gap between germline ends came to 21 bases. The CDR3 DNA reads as TGCGCCAGCAGCTCCAAGTCGGGGGCAGGCGGGGATGAGCAGTTCTTC. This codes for CASSSKSGAGGDEQFF. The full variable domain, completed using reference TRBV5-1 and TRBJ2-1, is KAGVTQTPRYLIKTRGQQVTLSCSPISGHRSVSWYQQTPGQGLQFLFEYFSETQRNKGNFPGRFSGRQFSNSRSEMNVSTLELGDSALYLCASSSKSGAGGDEQFFGPGTRLTVL.

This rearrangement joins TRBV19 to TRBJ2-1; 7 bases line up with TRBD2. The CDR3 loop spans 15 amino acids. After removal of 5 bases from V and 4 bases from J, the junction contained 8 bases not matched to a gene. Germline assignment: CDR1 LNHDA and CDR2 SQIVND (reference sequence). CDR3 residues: CASSGSGGRYNEQFF. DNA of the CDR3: TGTGCCAGTAGTGGTTCCGGCGGGAGATACAATGAGCAGTTCTTC.

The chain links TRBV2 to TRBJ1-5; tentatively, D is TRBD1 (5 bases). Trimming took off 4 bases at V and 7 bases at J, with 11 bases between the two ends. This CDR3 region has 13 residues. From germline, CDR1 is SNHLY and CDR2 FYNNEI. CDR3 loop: CASSADRGQPQHF. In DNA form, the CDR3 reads TGTGCCAGCAGTGCAGACAGAGGACAGCCCCAGCATTTT.

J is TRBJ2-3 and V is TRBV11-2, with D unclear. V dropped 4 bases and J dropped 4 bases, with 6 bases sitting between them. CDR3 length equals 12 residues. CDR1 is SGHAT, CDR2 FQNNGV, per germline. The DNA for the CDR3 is TGTGCCAGCAGCTCACGTCCAGATACGCAGTATTTT. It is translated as CASSSRPDTQYF.

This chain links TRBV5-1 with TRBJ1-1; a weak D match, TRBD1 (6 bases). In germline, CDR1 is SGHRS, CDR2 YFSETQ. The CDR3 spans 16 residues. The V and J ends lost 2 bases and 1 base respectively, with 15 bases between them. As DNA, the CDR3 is TGCGCCAGCAGCTTAGCGCAGGGGCAGGGGAACACTGAAGCTTTCTTT. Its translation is CASSLAQGQGNTEAFF.

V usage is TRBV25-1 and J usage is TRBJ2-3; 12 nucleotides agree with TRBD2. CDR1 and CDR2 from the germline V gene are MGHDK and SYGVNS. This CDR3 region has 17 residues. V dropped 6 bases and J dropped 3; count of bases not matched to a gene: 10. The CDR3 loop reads CASSDHTGLAGTDTQYF. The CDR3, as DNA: TGTGCCAGCAGCGACCATACCGGACTAGCGGGGACAGATACGCAGTATTTT.